Listed here is a single TCR beta chain. Germline V gene sequence: CDR1 MNHEY, CDR2 SVGAGI. CDR3 size: 13 residues. Trimming removed 7 bases at V and 10 bases at J, with 14 bases between. In the original processing: Amplified reference gene primers provided the basis for estimating nucleated cell counts. Generated by immunoSEQ multiplex PCR, the TCRdb table keeps only in-frame clones and is missing some. From that table come the V and J calls and clone size; the DNA was used to work out D and trimming. The profile shows about 180,000 clones, around 89% of them singletons. This sample was taken from a study of blood T cell repertoires in COVID-19. Study-level information: PBMCs, B-cell-depleted T cells, or T cells provided the cDNA or gDNA that made up the material.

What was sequenced was peripheral blood. This clonotype originated in a woman in her twenties or thirties with acute or convalescent COVID-19. The J gene is TRBJ1-6, the V gene TRBV6-5; possible D gene TRBD1, 6 bases. The CDR3 DNA sequence: TGTGCCAGCATATCGGGGCAGGGGTCACCCCTCCACTTT. Translating it yields CASISGQGSPLHF.